The 23 T cell receptor beta chains below come from one sample, sequenced in a study of T cell changes during pregnancy in multiple sclerosis. TCRdb's copy holds only in-frame clones and misses some; the assay was immunoSEQ multiplex PCR. The sample records approximately 49,000 clones, nearly 90% being singletons. The starting material was peripheral blood, obtained after pregnancy. The receptors derive from a female donor in good health, enrolled as a control in a pregnancy study.

The genes are TRBV6-5 and TRBJ2-7, with TRBD1 matching over 8 bases. Per the germline V gene, CDR1 is MNHEY and CDR2 is SVGAGI. The CDR3 is 14 residues long. Trimming took 4 bases from V and 3 from J; bases not matched to a gene: 5. CDR3 protein: CASSFNRGVYEQYF. CDR3 DNA sequence: TGTGCCAGCAGTTTTAACAGGGGGGTCTACGAGCAGTACTTC.

The chain joins TRBV5-5 to TRBJ1-1; 8 nucleotides match TRBD1. This CDR3 is 15 amino acids long. The trim removed 1 base at V and 1 base at J, leaving 3 bases unmatched. Germline lookup yields CDR1 SGHKS and CDR2 YYEKEE (reference sequence). The CDR3 bases are TGTGCCAGCAGCTTGACAGGGGGGGAGAACACTGAAGCTTTCTTT. Translation: CASSLTGGENTEAFF. Combining the CDR3 with reference TRBV5-5 and TRBJ1-1 gives the whole variable domain DAGVTQSPTHLIKTRGQQVTLRCSPISGHKSVSWYQQVLGQGPQFIFQYYEKEERGRGNFPDRFSARQFPNYSSELNVNALLLGDSALYLCASSLTGGENTEAFFGQGTRLTVV.

The rearrangement uses TRBV4-1 and TRBJ1-5; 8 bases map to TRBD1. V lost 3 bases and J lost 5; bases outside the gene matches: 9. CDR3 length: 16 residues. The V gene's germline CDR1 is MGHRA and CDR2 YSYEKL. CDR3 sequence: CASSQARDRTYQPQHF. CDR3 DNA: TGCGCCAGCAGCCAGGCACGGGACAGGACATATCAGCCCCAGCATTTT.

This sequence joins TRBV13 and TRBJ2-7; weak D call: TRBD1 (5 bases). Germline V gives CDR1 PRHDT, CDR2 FYEKMQ (reference sequence). Trimming left V 1 base short and J 1 base short, with 8 bases between. This CDR3 comprises 14 residues. The CDR3 here is CASSLEGDSYEQYF. The CDR3, as DNA: TGTGCCAGCAGCTTAGAAGGGGATTCCTACGAGCAGTACTTC.

The rearrangement links TRBV7-8 to TRBJ1-3; D unresolved. The CDR3 totals 14 residues. Trimming took off 4 bases at V and 0 bases at J, with 7 bases between the two ends. The germline V gene encodes CDR1 SGHVS and CDR2 FQNEAQ. The CDR3 sequence is CASSSDRSGNTIYF. The CDR3 DNA sequence: TGTGCCAGCAGCTCAGATCGCTCTGGAAACACCATATATTTT.

V and J are TRBV28 and TRBJ1-2; a possible D gene is TRBD1 (5 bases). The germline gives CDR1 MDHEN, CDR2 SYDVKM. The CDR3 sequence is 13 residues long. V shed 9 bases and J shed 2 bases, with 13 bases lying between them. The CDR3 here is CASGDPGNYGYTF. CDR3 bases: TGTGCCAGTGGAGACCCAGGGAACTATGGCTACACCTTC.

The V gene is TRBV5-1, the J gene TRBJ2-2, with D perhaps TRBD2 (6 bases). CDR3 length equals 17 residues. V was cut by 1 base and J by 1 base, with 14 bases left in between. CDR1 SGHRS and CDR2 YFSETQ come from the germline V gene. The CDR3 region is CASSLTSLRQNTGELFF. The DNA for the CDR3 is TGCGCCAGCAGCTTGACTAGCCTCAGACAGAACACCGGGGAGCTGTTTTTT. The variable domain in full, with the rest retrieved from reference TRBV5-1 and TRBJ2-2, is KAGVTQTPRYLIKTRGQQVTLSCSPISGHRSVSWYQQTPGQGLQFLFEYFSETQRNKGNFPGRFSGRQFSNSRSEMNVSTLELGDSALYLCASSLTSLRQNTGELFFGEGSRLTVL.

V is TRBV27 and J is TRBJ2-7; 7 positions agree with TRBD1. The V and J ends lost 3 bases and 4 bases, in that order; junction bases with no gene match: 3. The CDR3 is made up of 13 amino acids. Germline values: CDR1 MNHEY, CDR2 SMNVEV (reference sequence). The CDR3, as DNA: TGTGCCAGCAGTTTCAACAGGGGTTACGAGCAGTACTTC. It specifies CASSFNRGYEQYF.

The chain is built from TRBV5-6 and TRBJ1-6; the match to TRBD1 covers 9 bases. CDR1 and CDR2 from the germline V gene are SGHDT and YYEEEE. Trimming at V came to 4 bases and at J to 3 bases, leaving 14 bases not matched to a gene. The CDR3 contains 19 residues. The CDR3 DNA reads TGTGCCAGCAGCCTGAGCGGACAGGGGATCGTCGGCTATAATTCACCCCTCCACTTT. Translation gives CASSLSGQGIVGYNSPLHF.

The chain recombines TRBV13 with TRBJ2-3; a weak D match, TRBD1 (6 bases). Germline CDR1 and CDR2: PRHDT and FYEKMQ (reference sequence). Trimming took 4 bases from V and 5 from J, leaving 10 bases between them. The CDR3 has 13 amino acids. The CDR3 bases are TGTGCCAGCAGCTCCCCAGGGGAAGATACGCAGTATTTT. It yields the protein CASSSPGEDTQYF.

This clone was observed once. The rearrangement links TRBV28 to TRBJ1-2; D remains unclear. The CDR3 sequence is 13 residues long. V dropped 10 bases and J dropped 6 bases, with 18 bases sitting between them. From germline, CDR1 is MDHEN and CDR2 SYDVKM. CDR3 protein: CATQQGLRNGYTF. Here the CDR3 DNA reads TGTGCCACCCAGCAAGGCCTCAGGAATGGCTACACCTTC.

This clone was recorded once. The chain combines TRBV4-1 with TRBJ2-3; 11 bases fit TRBD1. This CDR3 contains 15 residues. The junction had 6 bases not matched to a gene; V was cut back by 7 bases and J by 3 bases. Germline V lookup: CDR1 MGHRA, CDR2 YSYEKL. CDR3 nucleotide sequence: TGCGCCAGCAAAGTCCGGGACAGGGGGACAGATACGCAGTATTTT. This sequence encodes CASKVRDRGTDTQYF.

The count of this clone is one. This chain uses TRBV2 with TRBJ1-1; perhaps TRBD1 as D (6 bases). This CDR3 comprises 14 residues. Germline lookup yields CDR1 SNHLY and CDR2 FYNNEI. V was pared by 4 bases and J by 0 bases, with 9 bases between. In nucleotides, the CDR3 is TGTGCCAGCAGTGTGGGACACCTGAACACTGAAGCTTTCTTT. It codes for CASSVGHLNTEAFF. Using reference TRBV2 and TRBJ1-1 for the parts outside the CDR3, the full variable domain is EPEVTQTPSHQVTQMGQEVILRCVPISNHLYFYWYRQILGQKVEFLVSFYNNEISEKSEIFDDQFSVERPDGSNFTLKIRSTKLEDSAMYFCASSVGHLNTEAFFGQGTRLTVV.

This sequence joins TRBV19 and TRBJ1-2; D ambiguous. Deletions cut 2 bases from V and 8 bases from J, with 9 bases between. From germline, CDR1 is LNHDA and CDR2 SQIVND (reference sequence). The CDR3 runs to 12 residues. CDR3 amino acids: CASSISQEGYTF. The CDR3 DNA is TGTGCCAGTAGTATATCTCAGGAAGGCTACACCTTC.

The V and J genes are TRBV7-2 and TRBJ1-2, with D possibly matching TRBD1 (6 bases). There are 13 residues in the CDR3. Germline V CDR1 and CDR2: SGHTA, FQGNSA. V was shortened by 5 bases and J by 1 base, with 8 bases between the two germline ends. DNA of the CDR3: TGTGCCAGCAGCCAGGACAGTAACTATGGCTACACCTTC. It encodes CASSQDSNYGYTF.

The rearrangement links TRBV2 to TRBJ1-1; possibly TRBD1 for D (5 bases). The V gene lost 4 bases and the J gene lost 1 base, with 10 bases spanning the gap. Per germline, CDR1 SNHLY and CDR2 FYNNEI. CDR3 length: 14 amino acids. The CDR3 spells CASSARTQNTEAFF. The DNA for the CDR3 is TGTGCCAGCAGTGCGCGGACACAGAACACTGAAGCTTTCTTT.

V and J are TRBV10-3 and TRBJ2-3; 11 positions match TRBD1. CDR3 length equals 14 residues. The germline V gene encodes CDR1 ENHRY and CDR2 SYGVKD. V lost 11 bases, J lost 3 bases, and 7 bases stayed unmatched. The CDR3 region is CAVKGQGGTDTQYF. The CDR3 bases are TGTGCCGTCAAGGGACAGGGGGGAACAGATACGCAGTATTTT.

The V gene is TRBV30, the J gene TRBJ2-1; D perhaps matches TRBD2 (5 bases). V dropped 0 bases and J dropped 12 bases, with 15 bases sitting between them. CDR3 size: 13 residues. Germline V gene sequence: CDR1 GTSNPN, CDR2 SVGIG (reference sequence). CDR3 region: CAWSVGITRRQFF. The CDR3 bases are TGTGCCTGGAGTGTGGGGATTACTAGGAGGCAGTTCTTC.

The V call is TRBV29-1, the J call TRBJ1-4; D ambiguous. Germline V lookup: CDR1 SQVTM, CDR2 ANQGSEA. The CDR3 contains 11 residues. V shed 4 bases and J shed 5 bases, with 5 bases lying between them. CDR3 sequence: CSVGRNEKLFF. The CDR3 region has the DNA TGCAGCGTTGGGCGGAATGAAAAACTGTTTTTT.

In this sample, this clone turned up a few times. The V and J genes are TRBV4-2 and TRBJ1-4, with D hard to call. CDR1 is LGHNA and CDR2 is YNFKEQ in the germline V gene. The V gene lost 2 bases and the J gene lost 8 bases, with 12 bases spanning the gap. This CDR3 has 14 residues. The CDR3 reads CASSQSQIPEKLFF. The DNA of the CDR3 is TGTGCCAGCAGCCAATCGCAGATCCCCGAAAAACTGTTTTTT.

The chain couples TRBV27 to TRBJ2-1; TRBD2 agrees at 11 bases. Trimming removed 5 bases from V and 8 bases from J; junction bases left unmatched: 5. Germline V gene sequence: CDR1 MNHEY, CDR2 SMNVEV (reference sequence). CDR3 length: 14 residues. In DNA form, the CDR3 reads TGTGCCAGCAGTGTAGCGGGGGGGAAGCATGAGCAGTTCTTC. This sequence encodes CASSVAGGKHEQFF.

The chain recombines TRBV4-1 with TRBJ2-3; 10 bases line up with TRBD2. Germline lookup yields CDR1 MGHRA and CDR2 YSYEKL. Trimming at V came to 0 bases and at J to 5 bases, leaving 8 bases not matched to a gene. The length of the CDR3 is 17 residues. The CDR3 sequence is CASSQDGSSGSLDTQYF. The CDR3 bases are TGCGCCAGCAGCCAAGATGGTTCTAGCGGGAGTCTAGATACGCAGTATTTT.

The rearrangement uses TRBV5-5 and TRBJ2-3, with a weak D call TRBD1 (6 bases). The CDR3 consists of 15 residues. The V and J ends lost 4 bases and 3 bases respectively, with 15 bases between them. Germline V CDR1 and CDR2: SGHKS, YYEKEE (reference sequence). The CDR3 DNA is TGTGCCAGCAGCCCCCCAGGGGTCCGGACAGATACGCAGTATTTT. Translation gives CASSPPGVRTDTQYF. The full variable domain, its missing parts supplied by reference TRBV5-5 and TRBJ2-3, is DAGVTQSPTHLIKTRGQQVTLRCSPISGHKSVSWYQQVLGQGPQFIFQYYEKEERGRGNFPDRFSARQFPNYSSELNVNALLLGDSALYLCASSPPGVRTDTQYFGPGTRLTVL.